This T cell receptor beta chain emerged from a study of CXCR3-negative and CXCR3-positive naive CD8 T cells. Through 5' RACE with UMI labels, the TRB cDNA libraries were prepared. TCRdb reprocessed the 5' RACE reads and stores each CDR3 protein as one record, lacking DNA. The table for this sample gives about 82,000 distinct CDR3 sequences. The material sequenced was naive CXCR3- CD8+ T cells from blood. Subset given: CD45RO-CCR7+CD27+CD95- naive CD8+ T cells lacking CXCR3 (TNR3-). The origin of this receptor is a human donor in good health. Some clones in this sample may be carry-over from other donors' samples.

This chain's CDR3 is CASSRGAYEQYF. The chain uses TRBV11-2 and TRBJ2-7; TCRdb returns TRBD2, unconfirmable since there is no DNA. The CDR3 contains 12 residues. CDR1 is SGHAT, CDR2 FQNNGV, per germline. The whole variable domain, filled in from reference TRBV11-2 and TRBJ2-7, reads EAGVAQSPRYKIIEKRQSVAFWCNPISGHATLYWYQQILGQGPKLLIQFQNNGVVDDSQLPKDRFSAERLKGVDSTLKIQPAKLEDSAVYLCASSRGAYEQYFGPGTRLTVT.